This T cell receptor (beta chain) was obtained from a study of blood T cell repertoires in COVID-19. About the study: The United States, Italy and Spain supplied acute and convalescent COVID-19 samples. T cells, B-cell-depleted T cells, or PBMCs provided the cDNA or gDNA that served as material.

As handled by the study authors: Reference gene primers were amplified, and this amplification served to estimate nucleated cell counts. Sequencing was performed with immunoSEQ multiplex PCR; in TCRdb, only in-frame clones are kept and a portion is missing. The DNA was the basis for D and trimming; V, J and clone size are from that table. Of about 180,000 clones listed, roughly nine tenths were seen once; the top ten hold 1.5% to 2%. Germline assignment: CDR1 SGHNT and CDR2 YYREEE (reference sequence). V lost 1 base to trimming and J lost 5 bases, with 12 bases between them. The CDR3 sequence is 14 residues long.

This sequence joins TRBV5-4 and TRBJ1-2; D possibly corresponds to TRBD1 (5 bases). This clonotype was sampled from a man aged 18 to 30 who had recovered from COVID-19. The sequenced sample consisted of peripheral blood. In DNA, the CDR3 is TGTGCCAGCAGCTTGACCCAGGGCGTGTATGGCTACACCTTC. It yields the protein CASSLTQGVYGYTF.